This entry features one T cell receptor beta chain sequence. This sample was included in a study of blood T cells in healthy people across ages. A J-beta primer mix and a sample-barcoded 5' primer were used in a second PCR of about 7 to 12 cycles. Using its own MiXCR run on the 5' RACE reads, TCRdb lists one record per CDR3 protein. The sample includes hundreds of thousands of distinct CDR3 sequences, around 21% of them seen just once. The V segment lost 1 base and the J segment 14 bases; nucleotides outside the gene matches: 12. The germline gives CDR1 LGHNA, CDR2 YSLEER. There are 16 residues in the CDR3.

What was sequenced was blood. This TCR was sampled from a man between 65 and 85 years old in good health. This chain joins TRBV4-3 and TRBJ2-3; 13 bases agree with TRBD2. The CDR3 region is CASSQAFGLAGERGYF. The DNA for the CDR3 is TGCGCCAGCAGCCAAGCCTTCGGACTAGCGGGAGAGAGGGGGTATTTT.